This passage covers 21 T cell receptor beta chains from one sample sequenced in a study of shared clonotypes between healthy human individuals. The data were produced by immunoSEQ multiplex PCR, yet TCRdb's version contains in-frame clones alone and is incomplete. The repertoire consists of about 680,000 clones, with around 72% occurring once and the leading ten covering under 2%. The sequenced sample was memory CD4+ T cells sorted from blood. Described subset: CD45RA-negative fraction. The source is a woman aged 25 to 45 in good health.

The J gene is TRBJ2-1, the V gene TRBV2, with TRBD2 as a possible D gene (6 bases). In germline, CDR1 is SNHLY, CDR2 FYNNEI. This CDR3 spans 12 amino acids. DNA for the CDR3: TGTGGCGGAGGGTCGGGGTTTATAGAGCAGTTCTTC. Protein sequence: CGGGSGFIEQFF.

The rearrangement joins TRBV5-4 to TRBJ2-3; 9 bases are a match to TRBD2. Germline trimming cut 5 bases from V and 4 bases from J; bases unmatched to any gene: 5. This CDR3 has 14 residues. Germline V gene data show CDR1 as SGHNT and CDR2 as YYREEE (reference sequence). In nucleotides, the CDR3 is TGTGCCAGCAGAGCTGCTAGCGGGGCAGATACGCAGTATTTT. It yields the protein CASRAASGADTQYF.

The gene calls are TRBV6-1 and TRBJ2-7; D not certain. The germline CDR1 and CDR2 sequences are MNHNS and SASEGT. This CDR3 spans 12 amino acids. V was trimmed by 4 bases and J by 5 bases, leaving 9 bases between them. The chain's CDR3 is CASSVRLHEQYF. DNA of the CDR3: TGTGCCAGCAGTGTGCGTCTCCACGAGCAGTACTTC.

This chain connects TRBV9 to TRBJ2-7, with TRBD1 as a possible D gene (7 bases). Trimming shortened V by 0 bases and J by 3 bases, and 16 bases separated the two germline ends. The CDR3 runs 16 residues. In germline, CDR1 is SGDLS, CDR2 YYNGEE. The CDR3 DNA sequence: TGTGCCAGCAGCGTAGCCGGGGGACAGACATTCTACGAGCAGTACTTC. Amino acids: CASSVAGGQTFYEQYF.

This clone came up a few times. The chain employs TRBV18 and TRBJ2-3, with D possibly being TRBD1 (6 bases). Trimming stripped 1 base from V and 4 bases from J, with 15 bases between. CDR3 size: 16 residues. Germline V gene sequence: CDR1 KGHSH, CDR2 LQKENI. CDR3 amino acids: CASSPLVQGIADTQYF. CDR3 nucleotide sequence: TGTGCCAGCTCACCACTGGTTCAGGGGATAGCAGATACGCAGTATTTT.

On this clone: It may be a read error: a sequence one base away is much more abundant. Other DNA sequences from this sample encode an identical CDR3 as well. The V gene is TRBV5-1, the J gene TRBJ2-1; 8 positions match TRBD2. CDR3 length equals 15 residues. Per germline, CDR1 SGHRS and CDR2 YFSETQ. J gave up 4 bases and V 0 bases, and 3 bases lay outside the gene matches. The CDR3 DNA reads TGCGCCAGCAGCTTGGATACTAGCGGTTACAATGAGCAGTTCTTC. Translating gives CASSLDTSGYNEQFF.

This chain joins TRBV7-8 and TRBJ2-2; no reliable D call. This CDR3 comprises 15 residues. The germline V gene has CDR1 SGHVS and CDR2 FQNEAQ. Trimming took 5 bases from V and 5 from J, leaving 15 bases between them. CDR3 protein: CASSLRRWNTGELFF. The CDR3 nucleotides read TGTGCCAGCAGCCTTCGACGGTGGAATACCGGGGAGCTGTTTTTT. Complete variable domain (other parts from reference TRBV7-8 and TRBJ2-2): GAGVSQSPRYKVAKRGQDVALRCDPISGHVSLFWYQQALGQGPEFLTYFQNEAQLDKSGLPSDRFFAERPEGSVSTLKIQRTQQEDSAVYLCASSLRRWNTGELFFGEGSRLTVL.

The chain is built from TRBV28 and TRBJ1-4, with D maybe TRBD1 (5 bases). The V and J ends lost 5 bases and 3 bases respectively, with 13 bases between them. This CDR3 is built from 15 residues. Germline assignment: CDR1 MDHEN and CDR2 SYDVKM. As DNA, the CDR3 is TGTGCCAGCAGTAATACGGGACGGCCTAATGAAAAACTGTTTTTT. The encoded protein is CASSNTGRPNEKLFF. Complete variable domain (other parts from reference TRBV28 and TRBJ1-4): DVKVTQSSRYLVKRTGEKVFLECVQDMDHENMFWYRQDPGLGLRLIYFSYDVKMKEKGDIPEGYSVSREKKERFSLILESASTNQTSMYLCASSNTGRPNEKLFFGSGTQLSVL.

The CDR3: CASSLDRGPLSGANVLTF. The CDR3 bases are TGTGCCAGCAGTTTAGACAGGGGCCCCCTCTCTGGGGCCAACGTCCTGACTTTC. The chain has TRBV28 and TRBJ2-6, with 8 bases lining up with TRBD1. Germline CDR1 is MDHEN and CDR2 is SYDVKM. The CDR3 loop spans 18 amino acids. Trimming at V came to 2 bases and at J to 0 bases, leaving 6 bases not matched to a gene.

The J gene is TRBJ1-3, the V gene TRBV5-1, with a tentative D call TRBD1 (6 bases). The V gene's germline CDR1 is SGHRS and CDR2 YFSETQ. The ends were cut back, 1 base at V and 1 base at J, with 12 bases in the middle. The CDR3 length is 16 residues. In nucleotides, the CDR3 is TGCGCCAGCAGCTTGCTAGGGGACAAATCTGGAAACACCATATATTTT. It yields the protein CASSLLGDKSGNTIYF.

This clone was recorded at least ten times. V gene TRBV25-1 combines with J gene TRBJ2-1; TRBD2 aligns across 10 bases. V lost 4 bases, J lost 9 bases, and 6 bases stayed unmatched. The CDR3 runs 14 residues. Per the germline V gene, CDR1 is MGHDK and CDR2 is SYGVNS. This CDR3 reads CASSAIGTSAEQFF. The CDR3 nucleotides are TGTGCCAGCAGTGCTATTGGGACTAGCGCTGAGCAGTTCTTC.

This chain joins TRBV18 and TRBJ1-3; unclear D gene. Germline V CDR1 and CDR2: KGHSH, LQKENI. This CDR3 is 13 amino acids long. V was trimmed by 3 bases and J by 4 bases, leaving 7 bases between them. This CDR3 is CASSPGRGNTIYF. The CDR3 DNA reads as TGTGCCAGCTCACCCGGGCGGGGAAACACCATATATTTT.

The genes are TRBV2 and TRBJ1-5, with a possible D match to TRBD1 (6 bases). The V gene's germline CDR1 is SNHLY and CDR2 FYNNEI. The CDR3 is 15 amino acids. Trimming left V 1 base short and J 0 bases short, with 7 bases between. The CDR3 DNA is TGTGCCAGCAGTGAAGGGGGGCATAGCAATCAGCCCCAGCATTTT. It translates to CASSEGGHSNQPQHF.

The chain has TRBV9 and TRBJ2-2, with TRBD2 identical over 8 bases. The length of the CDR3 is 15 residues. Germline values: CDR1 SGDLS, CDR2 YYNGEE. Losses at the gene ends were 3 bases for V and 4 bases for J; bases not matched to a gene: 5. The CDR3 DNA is TGTGCCAGCAGCGGCTCCGGGACTAGCACCGGGGAGCTGTTTTTT. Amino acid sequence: CASSGSGTSTGELFF.

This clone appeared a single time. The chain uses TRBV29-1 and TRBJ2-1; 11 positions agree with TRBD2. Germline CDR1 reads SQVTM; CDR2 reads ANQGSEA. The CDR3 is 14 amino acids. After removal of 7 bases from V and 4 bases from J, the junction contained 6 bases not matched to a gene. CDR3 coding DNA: TGCAGCGGGAATCGACTAGCGGGATACAATGAGCAGTTCTTC. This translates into CSGNRLAGYNEQFF.

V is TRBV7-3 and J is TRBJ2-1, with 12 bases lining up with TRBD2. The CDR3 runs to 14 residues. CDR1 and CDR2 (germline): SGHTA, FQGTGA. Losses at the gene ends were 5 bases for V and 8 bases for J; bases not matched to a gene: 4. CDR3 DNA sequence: TGTGCCAGCAGCCTAGCGGGAGGGTCGGATGAGCAGTTCTTC. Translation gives CASSLAGGSDEQFF. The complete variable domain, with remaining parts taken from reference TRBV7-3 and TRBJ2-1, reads GAGVSQTPSNKVTEKGKYVELRCDPISGHTALYWYRQSLGQGPEFLIYFQGTGAADDSGLPNDRFFAVRPEGSVSTLKIQRTERGDSAVYLCASSLAGGSDEQFFGPGTRLTVL.

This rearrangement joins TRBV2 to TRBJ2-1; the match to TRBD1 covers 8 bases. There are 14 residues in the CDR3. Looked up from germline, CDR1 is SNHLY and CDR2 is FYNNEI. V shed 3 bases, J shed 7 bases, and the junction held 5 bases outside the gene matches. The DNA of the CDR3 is TGTGCCAGCAGTGACAGGGGGCATAGGAATGAGCAGTTCTTC. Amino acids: CASSDRGHRNEQFF.

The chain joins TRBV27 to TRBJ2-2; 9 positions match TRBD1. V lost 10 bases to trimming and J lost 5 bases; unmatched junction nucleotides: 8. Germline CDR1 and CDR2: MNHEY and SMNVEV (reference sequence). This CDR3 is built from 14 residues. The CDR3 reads CATIDRGYTGELFF. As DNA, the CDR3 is TGTGCCACGATTGACAGGGGGTATACCGGGGAGCTGTTTTTT.

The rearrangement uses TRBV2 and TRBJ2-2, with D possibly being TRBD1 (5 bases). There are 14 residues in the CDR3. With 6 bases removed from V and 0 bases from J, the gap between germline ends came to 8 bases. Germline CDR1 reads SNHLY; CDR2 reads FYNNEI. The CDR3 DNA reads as TGTGCCAGCAGCCGGACAACGAACACCGGGGAGCTGTTTTTT. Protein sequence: CASSRTTNTGELFF.

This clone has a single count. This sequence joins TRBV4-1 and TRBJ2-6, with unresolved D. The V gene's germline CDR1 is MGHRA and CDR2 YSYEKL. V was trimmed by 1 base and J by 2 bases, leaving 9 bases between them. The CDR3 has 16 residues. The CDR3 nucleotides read TGCGCCAGCAGCCAAGGAAGGGTTGCTGGGGCCAACGTCCTGACTTTC. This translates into CASSQGRVAGANVLTF.

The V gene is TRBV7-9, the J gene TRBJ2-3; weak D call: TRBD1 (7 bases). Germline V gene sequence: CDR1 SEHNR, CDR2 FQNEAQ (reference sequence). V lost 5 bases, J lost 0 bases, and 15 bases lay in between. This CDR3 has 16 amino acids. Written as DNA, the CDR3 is TGTGCCAGCAGCAGGGGGGACAGACCCAGCACAGATACGCAGTATTTT. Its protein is CASSRGDRPSTDTQYF.